A selection of T cell receptor beta chains follows, all from one sample in a study of blood T cell repertoires in COVID-19. The assay was immunoSEQ multiplex PCR, and TCRdb's table has in-frame clones only and misses some. The profile shows some 110,000 clones, over 80% of them singletons. The sample was PBMCs or T cells enriched from blood (not recorded which). The receptors shown here come from a woman aged 30 to 39 who had recovered from COVID-19. Each CDR3 is given with its conserved first and last residue. Fields, in order: J gene, CDR3 length, D gene, V gene, clone size, CDR3 DNA, CDR3 protein. A D gene is named only where the DNA matches it firmly. Where a row states a size, it is once, few, many or the class of an expanded clone; other rows omit it.

TRBJ1-2 | 12 | . | TRBV28 | . | TGTGCCAGCGGTTATACAGTAAATGGCTACACCTTC | CASGYTVNGYTF
TRBJ2-7 | 15 | . | TRBV14 | . | TGTGCCAGCAGCCAAGAAATGGGCAGTCCCCACGAGCAGTACTTC | CASSQEMGSPHEQYF
TRBJ2-7 | 17 | TRBD2 | TRBV25-1 | once | TGTGCCAGCAGTGACTCTAGCGGGAGACTTGGATCCTACGAGCAGTACTTC | CASSDSSGRLGSYEQYF
TRBJ2-7 | 15 | TRBD2 | TRBV19 | . | TGTGCCAGTAGTCTACAGACTAGCGGGAGCTACGAGCAGTACTTC | CASSLQTSGSYEQYF
TRBJ2-7 | 13 | . | TRBV20-1 | . | TGCAGTGCTAGTAAGAGGGTTCCAGGCGAGCAGTACTTC | CSASKRVPGEQYF
TRBJ1-6 | 14 | . | TRBV13 | . | TGTGCCAGCAGCTTGGGGGGGCGCGGTTCACCCCTCCACTTT | CASSLGGRGSPLHF
TRBJ2-7 | 13 | . | TRBV6-5 | once | TGTGCCAGCAGGGCGACAGGATCCTACGAGCAGTACTTC | CASRATGSYEQYF
TRBJ2-7 | 13 | . | TRBV27 | . | TGTGCCAGCAGTCCCATCGGCTCCTACGAGCAGTACTTC | CASSPIGSYEQYF
TRBJ2-1 | 15 | . | TRBV2 | . | TGTGCCAGCAGTGAAGACTTGTCCTCCTACAATGAGCAGTTCTTC | CASSEDLSSYNEQFF
TRBJ1-2 | 13 | . | TRBV27 | . | TGTGCCAGCAAGCGCGGGAATAACTATGGCTACACCTTC | CASKRGNNYGYTF
TRBJ1-5 | 14 | . | TRBV2 | . | TGTGCCAGCAGTGAATGGGGGCAGAGGCAGCCCCAGCATTTT | CASSEWGQRQPQHF
TRBJ2-2 | 16 | TRBD1 | TRBV19 | . | TGTGCCAGTAGTGGAAGGGGGACAGGGGGTTCCGGGGAGCTGTTTTTT | CASSGRGTGGSGELFF
TRBJ1-2 | 13 | TRBD1 | TRBV11-2 | few | TGTGCCAGCAGCTTAAGGCTCCGGACAGGACCTACCTTC | CASSLRLRTGPTF
TRBJ1-1 | 13 | . | TRBV27 | . | TGTGCCAGCAGCGCTGGAGGACTCACTGAAGCTTTCTTT | CASSAGGLTEAFF
TRBJ2-2 | 15 | TRBD2 | TRBV28 | once | TGTGCCAGCAGCTCAGGGACTAGCGTCGGCGGGGAGCTGTTTTTT | CASSSGTSVGGELFF
TRBJ2-7 | 17 | TRBD2 | TRBV3-1/TRBV3-2 | . | TGTGCCAGCAGCCAACTGTGGGTAGCGGGAGGGGCCTACGAGCAGTACTTC | CASSQLWVAGGAYEQYF
TRBJ1-2 | 15 | . | TRBV18 | few | TGTGCCAGCTCACAAAGACAGGCATCGAACTATGGCTACACCTTC | CASSQRQASNYGYTF
TRBJ2-2 | 15 | . | TRBV19 | . | TGTGCCAGTAGTCCAGGACAAAGGTTTGCCGGGGAGCTGTTTTTT | CASSPGQRFAGELFF
TRBJ1-2 | 14 | TRBD1 | TRBV19 | . | TGTGCCAGTAGGCGGGACAGGGGGAACTATGGCTACACCTTC | CASRRDRGNYGYTF
TRBJ2-1 | 15 | . | TRBV24-1 | . | TGTGCCACCGGGGTTCGGGATCGGACCTACAATGAGCAGTTCTTC | CATGVRDRTYNEQFF
TRBJ2-7 | 12 | . | TRBV7-2 | . | TGTGCCAGCAGCCAACCGACTGGTGAGCAGTACTTC | CASSQPTGEQYF
TRBJ2-7 | 14 | TRBD2 | TRBV25-1 | . | TGTGCCAGCAGTCGTACTAGCGGCTCCTACGAGCAGTACTTC | CASSRTSGSYEQYF
TRBJ2-3 | 16 | . | TRBV28 | . | TGTGCCAGCACCTCCTATGAGAAGCGGTTCACAGATACGCAGTATTTT | CASTSYEKRFTDTQYF
TRBJ1-4 | 15 | TRBD1 | TRBV7-2 | . | TGTGCCAGCAGCTGGGGCAGGGGGCGTAGTGAAAAACTGTTTTTT | CASSWGRGRSEKLFF
TRBJ2-5 | 12 | . | TRBV30 | . | TGTGCCTGCAGGCCTTACCGGGAGACCCAGTACTTC | CACRPYRETQYF
TRBJ1-5 | 12 | . | TRBV30 | . | TGTGCCTGGGGATCACGGAATCAGCCCCAGCATTTT | CAWGSRNQPQHF
TRBJ2-1 | 14 | . | TRBV6-4 | . | TGTGCCAGCAAGGCCAGGGGCTCCTACAATGAGCAGTTCTTC | CASKARGSYNEQFF
TRBJ2-7 | 15 | TRBD1 | TRBV7-2 | . | TGTGCCAGCAGCCCACGGACAGGGGGCGGGTACGAGCAGTACTTC | CASSPRTGGGYEQYF